The rows below give T cell receptor beta chains drawn from one sample of a study of T-cell memory formation after mild COVID-19. A single record per CDR3 protein comes from TCRdb applying MiXCR to the 5' RACE reads. This sample yields around 370,000 distinct CDR3 sequences, of which around 21% are seen a single time; around 13% belongs to the top ten. The sample taken for sequencing was PBMCs or a T cell subset sorted from them (not recorded which). These receptors were collected from an adult woman who had mild COVID-19 (a few samples of this study predate the infection). Cell type and time point are not known. Both conserved end residues are part of each CDR3. D genes are given only for firm matches. The listing skips clone size in some rows; elsewhere it reads once, few, many or a size class.

v_call,clone_size,j_call,d_call,cdr3_aa,cdr3_nt
TRBV5-1,many,TRBJ2-1,.,CASRRQGMGNEQFF,TGCGCCAGCAGACGTCAGGGAATGGGAAATGAGCAGTTCTTC
TRBV6-2/TRBV6-3,.,TRBJ1-5,.,CASSYRVQGRVGISNQPQHF,TGTGCCAGCAGTTACCGGGTACAGGGAAGGGTCGGTATAAGCAATCAGCCCCAGCATTTT
TRBV6-1,.,TRBJ2-1,.,CASSERYNEQFF,TGTGCCAGCAGTGAGCGGTACAATGAGCAGTTCTTC
TRBV5-1,.,TRBJ1-5,TRBD1,CASTPGTGDNQPQHF,TGCGCCAGCACCCCGGGGACAGGGGACAATCAGCCCCAGCATTTT
TRBV30,.,TRBJ1-2,TRBD1,CAWSRDSYGYTF,TGTGCCTGGAGCCGGGACAGCTATGGCTACACCTTC
TRBV7-8,.,TRBJ1-2,.,CASSSGGVSYGYTF,TGTGCCAGCAGCTCCGGAGGGGTTTCCTATGGCTACACCTTC
TRBV2,few,TRBJ2-5,TRBD2,CASISLADQETQYF,TGTGCCAGCATAAGTCTAGCGGACCAAGAGACCCAGTACTTC
TRBV4-1,.,TRBJ1-5,.,CASSPQPVLSNQPQHF,TGCGCCAGCAGCCCTCAGCCCGTTCTTAGCAATCAGCCCCAGCATTTT
TRBV29-1,few,TRBJ2-5,.,CSALSPRPIGETQYF,TGCAGCGCCCTCTCGCCTCGGCCCATAGGGGAGACCCAGTACTTC
TRBV6-2/TRBV6-3,few,TRBJ2-3,.,CASSYGVGDTDTQYF,TGTGCCAGCAGTTACGGGGTCGGCGACACAGATACGCAGTATTTT
TRBV12-3/TRBV12-4,few,TRBJ2-5,TRBD2,CASTLREAGETQYF,TGTGCCAGCACTCTGCGGGAGGCCGGTGAGACCCAGTACTTC
TRBV6-2/TRBV6-3,few,TRBJ2-7,.,CASSSVTSHTIYEQYF,TGTGCCAGCAGCTCCGTTACTAGCCATACTATCTACGAGCAGTACTTC
TRBV6-5,few,TRBJ1-3,TRBD1,CATRGQGAPGNTIYF,TGTGCCACCAGGGGACAGGGAGCACCTGGAAACACCATATATTTT
TRBV15,.,TRBJ1-1,.,CATSIRGETEAFF,TGTGCCACCAGCATAAGGGGCGAGACTGAAGCTTTCTTT
TRBV9,.,TRBJ2-7,TRBD1,CASSKGQGLYEQYF,TGTGCCAGCAGCAAGGGACAGGGGCTCTACGAGCAGTACTTC
TRBV5-1,.,TRBJ1-2,.,CASSQGQSYGYTF,TGCGCCAGCAGCCAAGGACAGAGCTATGGCTACACCTTC
TRBV7-8,.,TRBJ2-1,TRBD1,CASSRRTGDNEQFF,TGTGCCAGCAGCCGCCGGACAGGAGACAATGAGCAGTTCTTC
TRBV2,.,TRBJ1-2,.,CASKLDSYGYTF,TGTGCCAGCAAGTTGGACAGTTATGGCTACACCTTC
TRBV20-1,.,TRBJ1-6,TRBD1,CSAIGQGGSPLHF,TGCAGTGCCATCGGACAGGGGGGTTCACCCCTCCACTTT
TRBV7-2,.,TRBJ2-3,.,CASSSQADTQYF,TGTGCCAGCAGCTCACAGGCGGATACGCAGTATTTT
TRBV29-1,few,TRBJ2-7,TRBD2,CSVDGTSGSYEQYF,TGCAGCGTTGATGGGACTAGCGGATCCTACGAGCAGTACTTC
TRBV5-6,.,TRBJ1-3,.,CASSPLDRTASSGNTIYF,TGTGCCAGCAGCCCTCTCGATCGGACAGCGAGCTCTGGAAACACCATATATTTT
TRBV5-4,once,TRBJ2-1,TRBD2,CASSSTLRGGGFYNEQFF,TGTGCCAGCAGCTCCACACTTCGTGGCGGGGGATTTTACAATGAGCAGTTCTTC
TRBV7-2,.,TRBJ1-1,.,CASSLSTGLRTEAFF,TGTGCCAGCAGCCTATCCACAGGGCTGCGGACTGAAGCTTTCTTT
TRBV6-1,many,TRBJ1-5,.,CASSDWGQPQHF,TGTGCCAGCAGTGATTGGGGTCAGCCCCAGCATTTT
TRBV7-2,.,TRBJ2-7,TRBD1,CASSSRQGDEQYF,TGTGCCAGCAGCTCCCGACAGGGCGACGAGCAGTACTTC